This T cell receptor beta chain was recovered during a study of long-term antiretroviral therapy in people with HIV (dated by TCRdb to between 2021 and 2023). With respect to the entire study: Collection of the earliest samples took place about a decade ahead of the 2015 WHO recommendation for immediate ART, at a time when ART was typically delayed until CD4 counts fell. Whether ART initiation and durable HIV suppression were associated with changes in peripheral blood TRB repertoire composition and diversity was tested in a retrospective serial study. A total of 192 cryopreserved PBMC samples came from 30 or so adults with confirmed HIV infection and were collected serially over a mean of around 6 years (range 1-12). Among the 25 to 30 participants with HIV, roughly eleven were female. Test extractions of a monoclonal T-cell line alongside approximately 34 polyclonal samples showed no cross-contamination during QIAcube processing. Here is what the overall study found, with its caveats: Since PBMC availability was limited, sequencing covered only the TCR beta chain, with no alpha chain pairing. Unsorted PBMC were profiled instead of sorted CD4+ and CD8+ T cells because pre-ART samples had limited cell numbers. Starting ART was linked to a significant rise in TRB diversity, yet even with long-term ART the diversity remained significantly lower than in transplant donor controls. Compared with controls, HIV repertoires had narrower CDR3 length ranges, and the network structure pointed to an antigen-experienced repertoire that shifted only slightly toward naive after ART. No data were available on ART adherence, viral resistance or therapy changes, limiting inferences about post-ART repertoire changes. The samples span the years 2004 to 2017, and the ART regimens used at that time may not be as effective as current regimens. Expanded TRB clones identified before ART initiation dominated the repertoire at all time points, although this dominance fluctuated and declined in many PLHIV after ART.

Sequencing of the TRB variable region was done with the immunoSEQ hsTCRB v3.0 assay at survey level resolution. TRB sequencing targeted a depth of about 40,000-55,000 T-cell genomes per sample. Pooled TRB libraries were sequenced on an Illumina MiSeq with a v3 150-cycle kit. As for the original processing: Repertoire analysis was run in R within a reproducible Nextflow workflow that covered QC, data transformation and analysis. Custom analyses were implemented in LymphoSeq2, an R package for AIRR-Seq data exploration. After excluding a few samples that yielded fewer than 5000 total TRB sequences, some 180 HIV repertoires remained for analysis. Of the roughly 180 retained HIV repertoires, over 55 were collected before and roughly 130 after ART initiation. Repertoires were downsampled to 5000 TRB nucleotide sequences, and summary statistics were averaged over 100 downsampling iterations. TRB sequences were retained for analysis only if CDR3 regions of at least seven amino acids were present. Two measures captured diversity: a Shannon entropy-derived clonality score and the Gini coefficient. Repertoire networks linked the top 5000 CDR3 amino acid sequences whenever two sequences differed by an edit distance of one. For TRB CDR3 amino acid sequences, GLIPH2 was used to predict antigen specificity groups and MHC restriction. To flag known CMV, EBV, HIV or tissue antigen associations, CDR3 amino acid sequences were matched against VDJdb and McPAS-TCR. Pre-ART, post-ART and control groups were compared with Wilcoxon signed-rank tests and Holm-Bonferroni correction. Entries here come from immuneACCESS through TCRdb and include only in-frame sequences with V and J called. Some clones fail to appear in such tables; in the studies checked, an unresolved V gene covers under half of the shortfall, and the cause of the remainder is unknown. The V and J calls and clone size are taken from that table; D and trimming were inferred from the DNA. For this sample the table gives under 20,000 clones, of which 80% were detected only once. Of the sample, approximately 4.9% falls within the top ten clones.

Inclusion was restricted to participants for whom at least one PBMC sample before ART initiation and at least two post-ART samples were available. Every participant with HIV received treatment in the United States of America. Before DNA extraction, cryopreserved samples of about 0.9-11 million PBMC were thawed and washed. At the time of the earliest PBMC sample for each participant with HIV, ages ranged from roughly 23 to 60 years. PBMC samples from each participant spanned 1-4 timepoints before ART initiation and 2-8 timepoints after ART initiation, with a median of 7 samples. For every participant, serial HIV viral load, CD4+ T-cell count, ART history and demographic data were obtained. Genomic DNA was extracted from unsorted PBMC with a Qiagen kit on a QIAcube, processed in batches of 12 samples. As regards this clone: Its antigen target is currently unknown. Base qualities are not provided; no much larger clone lies one nucleotide away.

From a lookup of the germline V gene, CDR1 and CDR2 are SGHTA and FQGNSA. The cysteine opens and the phenylalanine closes a CDR3 of 15 amino acids. The sequence is cut down to CDR3 DNA, 45 bases in frame from base 1. V drops 1 base and J drops 2 bases, leaving 9 bases in between. This chain joins TRBV7-2 to TRBJ1-5; the D gene is unclear. Sequencing used unsorted PBMCs, obtained 0.1 years before starting antiretroviral therapy. The source of this sequence is a man younger than 35 with HIV. The sequenced DNA: TGTGCCAGCAGCTTAGGCGGGGTGGGCAATCAGCCCCAGCATTTT. It codes for CASSLGGVGNQPQHF.